A selection of T cell receptor beta chains follows, all from one sample in a study of cytomegalovirus exposure and HLA in healthy donors. TCRdb's copy holds only in-frame clones and misses some; the assay was immunoSEQ multiplex PCR. In the table there are about 110,000 clones, approximately 79% of which are singletons. Sequencing input: PBMCs. All receptors come from a man aged 25 to 45 in good health and CMV-seropositive. The CDR3 runs from the conserved cysteine through the conserved F or W. A D gene is named only where the DNA matches it firmly. Rows may omit the clone size; those that give it use once, few, many or a size class.

j_call clone_size v_call d_call cdr3_nt cdr3_aa
TRBJ1-2 - TRBV5-3 - TGTGCAGATACGCAGGGCGGCTACACCTTC CADTQGGYTF
TRBJ1-1 - TRBV15 - TGTGCCACCAGCAGAGCTTTGGGAGACACTGAAGCTTTCTTT CATSRALGDTEAFF
TRBJ2-3 - TRBV9 - TGTGCCAGCAGCGGCGGGGGGGACAGGGGTTTCGATACGCAGTATTTT CASSGGGDRGFDTQYF
TRBJ1-1 once TRBV5-1 - TGCGCCAGCAGCCCGTCGCTCGGGGTGAACACTGAAGCTTTCTTT CASSPSLGVNTEAFF
TRBJ1-6 few TRBV7-2 - TGTGCCAGCAGCTTAGTTGCCCTACTCTCCCTCCACTTT CASSLVALLSLHF
TRBJ2-5 few TRBV15 TRBD2 TGTGCCACTCAGCGGGGTAGGGAAGAGACCCAGTACTTC CATQRGREETQYF
TRBJ1-4 - TRBV2 TRBD1 TGTGCCAGCAGTAACGACAGGGGTAATAATGAAAAACTGTTTTTT CASSNDRGNNEKLFF
TRBJ1-2 - TRBV6-5 TRBD1 TGTGCCAGCAGCCGGGACAGGGTCAACTATGGCTACACCTTC CASSRDRVNYGYTF
TRBJ2-1 - TRBV5-1 TRBD2 TGCGCCAGCAGCCCCCCGAGGGGCGGGGGGGCCTACAATGAGCAGTTCTTC CASSPPRGGGAYNEQFF
TRBJ2-1 - TRBV7-3 TRBD2 TGTGCCAGCAGCTTCTATCCGAGCGGGGGCCTCTACAATGAGCAGTTCTTC CASSFYPSGGLYNEQFF
TRBJ2-1 - TRBV7-9 TRBD2 TGTGCCAGCAGCTTTTTTCCTAGCGGGGGCGATGAGCAGTTCTTC CASSFFPSGGDEQFF
TRBJ2-2 few TRBV9 TRBD1 TGTGCCAGCAGCGTAGATCTTGGGACAGGGGGAAGGGTCGGGGAGCTGTTTTTT CASSVDLGTGGRVGELFF
TRBJ1-1 few TRBV7-2 TRBD1 TGTGCCAGCAGCTTAGTTGGGACAGGGGGAGAAGCTTTCTTT CASSLVGTGGEAFF
TRBJ1-6 - TRBV27 - TGTGCCAGCAGTTACAGCTCCTATAATTCACCCCTCCACTTT CASSYSSYNSPLHF
TRBJ1-1 - TRBV2 - TGTGCCAGCAGAGCAGCACAGGGCTGGGACACTGAAGCTTTCTTT CASRAAQGWDTEAFF
TRBJ2-2 - TRBV13 TRBD1 TGTGCCAGCTTCGCGAAGGGACAGGGGGAAAGGGCCGGGGAGCTGTTTTTT CASFAKGQGERAGELFF
TRBJ2-1 - TRBV2 - TGTGCCAGCAGTGTTGCCCAGGGTGCCTACAATGAGCAGTTCTTC CASSVAQGAYNEQFF
TRBJ1-4 - TRBV11-1 TRBD1 TGTGCCAGCAGCCTCGACAGGGGAAAACTGTTTTTT CASSLDRGKLFF
TRBJ2-5 once TRBV5-8 TRBD1 TGTGCCAGCAGCTTCGGGACAGTCCAAGAGACCCAGTACTTC CASSFGTVQETQYF
TRBJ2-7 - TRBV6-6 TRBD1 TGTGCCAGCAAGACCCGGGACAGGGGTTACGAGCAGTACTTC CASKTRDRGYEQYF